The sequence of this T cell receptor (beta chain) was determined in a study of blood T cell repertoires in COVID-19. Overall study: Samples of COVID-19 (acute and convalescent) were obtained from the United States, Italy and Spain. Nucleic acid was either cDNA or gDNA, and it came from T cells, B-cell-depleted T cells, or PBMCs.

As processed by the authors: The assay estimated nucleated cells by amplifying reference gene primers. Only in-frame clones appear in the TCRdb table, and some are missing; sequencing was by immunoSEQ multiplex PCR. The V and J calls and clone size are taken from that table; D and trimming were inferred from the DNA. The sample lists over 200,000 clones, roughly 80% occurring once. Resolution of symptoms, clearance, or two negative PCRs was present in recovered Cohort 3 donors. CDR1 and CDR2 (germline): SGHTA, FQGNSA. This CDR3 has 16 amino acids. Trimming pared 1 base from V and 9 bases from J, leaving 19 bases between.

The TCR comes from a man aged 60-69 years who had recovered from COVID-19. The chain couples TRBV7-2 to TRBJ1-5; no reliable D call. Sequencing input: PBMCs or T cells enriched from blood (not recorded which). This CDR3 is CASSLGGGSASWPQHF. The CDR3 bases are TGTGCCAGCAGCTTAGGTGGAGGCAGCGCCTCATGGCCCCAGCATTTT.